In this sample, the clone carrying this TCR beta chain turned up a few times. Its specificity is unknown. The record originates from a study of cytomegalovirus exposure and HLA in healthy donors. Across the whole study: An earlier analysis found 117 million unique TCR beta sequences from around 180 million T cells.

V gave up 4 bases and J gave up 1 base, with 15 bases separating them. Germline V gene data show CDR1 as SGHVS and CDR2 as FNYEAQ. The CDR3 is made up of 16 amino acids. The PCR made use of 60 Vbeta and 13 Jbeta primers. Clones were sequenced by immunoSEQ multiplex PCR, and TCRdb holds only the in-frame ones, with some missing. In the table there are some 130,000 clones, 60% to 80% of which are singletons. General study findings and limits: Several of the most significant clusters appeared linked to common viral pathogens, based on a later analysis.

The sequencing sample was made of PBMCs. The sequence came from a male donor in good health and CMV-seronegative. The gene calls are TRBV7-6 and TRBJ2-3; D uncertain. Written as DNA, the CDR3 is TGTGCCAGCAGCTCCCGCCAGCAGAGCGGCACAGATACGCAGTATTTT. Protein sequence: CASSSRQQSGTDTQYF.